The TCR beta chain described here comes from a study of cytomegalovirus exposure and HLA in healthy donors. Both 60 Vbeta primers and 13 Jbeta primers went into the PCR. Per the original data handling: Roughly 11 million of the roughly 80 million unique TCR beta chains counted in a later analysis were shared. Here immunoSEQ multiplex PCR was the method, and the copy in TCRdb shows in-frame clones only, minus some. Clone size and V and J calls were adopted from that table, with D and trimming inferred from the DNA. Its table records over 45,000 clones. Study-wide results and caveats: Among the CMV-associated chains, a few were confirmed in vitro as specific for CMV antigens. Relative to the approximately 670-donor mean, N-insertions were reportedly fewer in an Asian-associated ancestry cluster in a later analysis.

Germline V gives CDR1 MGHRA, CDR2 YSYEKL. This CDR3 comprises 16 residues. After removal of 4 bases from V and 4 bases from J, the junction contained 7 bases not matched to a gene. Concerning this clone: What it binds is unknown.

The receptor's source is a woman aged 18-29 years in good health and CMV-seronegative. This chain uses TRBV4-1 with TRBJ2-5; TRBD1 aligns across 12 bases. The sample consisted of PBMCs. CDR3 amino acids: CASSPGTGGAGETQYF. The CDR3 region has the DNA TGCGCCAGCAGCCCCGGGACAGGGGGCGCAGGAGAGACCCAGTACTTC.